These T cell receptor beta chains were read from a single sample in a study of identical twins. TCRdb passed the 5' RACE reads through MiXCR, listing each CDR3 protein once. The sample records some 500,000 distinct CDR3 sequences, approximately 10% being singletons. This sample also belongs to another study, concerning yellow fever vaccine responses in identical twins.

Sequenced: PBMCs. The receptors originated from a woman aged 18-30 years in good health. CDR3s include the opening cysteine and the closing phenylalanine or tryptophan. Each record gives: V gene, J gene, clone size, D gene, CDR3 protein, CDR3 DNA. The D gene is left open where the match is weak. A clone size is listed for some rows: how often the clone was seen (once, few, many), or a class if it is expanded.

v_call: TRBV11-2
j_call: TRBJ2-2
clone_size: few
d_call: NA
cdr3_aa: CASSLAHTNTGELFF
cdr3_nt: TGTGCCAGCAGCTTAGCTCACACAAACACCGGGGAGCTGTTTTTT

v_call: TRBV20-1
j_call: TRBJ1-2
clone_size: few
d_call: NA
cdr3_aa: CSARDLVGVYGYTF
cdr3_nt: TGCAGTGCTAGAGATTTGGTGGGGGTCTATGGCTACACCTTC

v_call: TRBV14
j_call: TRBJ2-3
clone_size: many
d_call: TRBD2
cdr3_aa: CASSPGLFLTDTQYF
cdr3_nt: TGTGCCAGCAGCCCGGGACTATTCCTCACAGATACGCAGTATTTT

v_call: TRBV9
j_call: TRBJ2-1
clone_size: few
d_call: NA
cdr3_aa: CASSILQWGNEQFF
cdr3_nt: TGTGCCAGCAGCATTCTACAGTGGGGGAATGAGCAGTTCTTC

v_call: TRBV19
j_call: TRBJ1-6
clone_size: few
d_call: TRBD1
cdr3_aa: CASTKGQDNSPLHF
cdr3_nt: TGTGCCAGTACTAAGGGACAGGACAATTCACCCCTCCACTTT

v_call: TRBV15
j_call: TRBJ1-1
clone_size: many
d_call: NA
cdr3_aa: CATSSAQGNTEAFF
cdr3_nt: TGTGCCACCAGCAGTGCTCAGGGGAACACTGAAGCTTTCTTT

v_call: TRBV5-1
j_call: TRBJ2-7
clone_size: NA
d_call: NA
cdr3_aa: CASSLGGLPLLYEQYF
cdr3_nt: TGCGCCAGCAGCTTAGGGGGGCTCCCCCTACTCTACGAGCAGTACTTC

v_call: TRBV21-1
j_call: TRBJ2-3
clone_size: NA
d_call: NA
cdr3_aa: CASSKRGLAGGDTQYF
cdr3_nt: TGTGCCAGCAGCAAAAGGGGCCTAGCGGGAGGAGATACGCAGTATTTT

v_call: TRBV4-3
j_call: TRBJ2-5
clone_size: few
d_call: TRBD1
cdr3_aa: CASSQEEYRGETQYF
cdr3_nt: TGCGCCAGCAGCCAAGAGGAGTACAGGGGAGAGACCCAGTACTTC

v_call: TRBV20-1
j_call: TRBJ2-1
clone_size: NA
d_call: TRBD2
cdr3_aa: CSAKLAVYNEQFF
cdr3_nt: TGCAGTGCTAAACTAGCGGTCTACAATGAGCAGTTCTTC

v_call: TRBV12-3/TRBV12-4
j_call: TRBJ2-7
clone_size: few
d_call: NA
cdr3_aa: CASMGSYYEQYF
cdr3_nt: TGTGCCAGCATGGGATCCTATTACGAGCAGTACTTC

v_call: TRBV28
j_call: TRBJ1-6
clone_size: NA
d_call: NA
cdr3_aa: CASRKAAGDNSPLHF
cdr3_nt: TGTGCCAGCAGGAAAGCGGCAGGGGATAATTCACCCCTCCACTTT

v_call: TRBV9
j_call: TRBJ1-2
clone_size: NA
d_call: NA
cdr3_aa: CASSVGSDDYGYTF
cdr3_nt: TGTGCCAGCAGCGTAGGGTCGGATGACTATGGCTACACCTTC

v_call: TRBV12-3/TRBV12-4
j_call: TRBJ2-7
clone_size: NA
d_call: TRBD2
cdr3_aa: CASSSQGSGRGSYEQYF
cdr3_nt: TGTGCCAGCAGTTCGCAGGGGAGCGGGAGGGGATCCTACGAGCAGTACTTC

v_call: TRBV28
j_call: TRBJ2-7
clone_size: many
d_call: TRBD2
cdr3_aa: CASTGTSGMYEQYF
cdr3_nt: TGTGCCAGCACTGGGACTAGCGGGATGTACGAGCAGTACTTC

v_call: TRBV28
j_call: TRBJ2-7
clone_size: few
d_call: NA
cdr3_aa: CASSPRERSSYEQYF
cdr3_nt: TGTGCCAGCAGTCCTCGGGAGCGGAGCTCCTACGAGCAGTACTTC

v_call: TRBV6-5
j_call: TRBJ2-5
clone_size: NA
d_call: NA
cdr3_aa: CASSLARTQYF
cdr3_nt: TGTGCCAGCAGCCTGGCGAGGACCCAGTACTTC

v_call: TRBV29-1
j_call: TRBJ1-2
clone_size: many
d_call: NA
cdr3_aa: CSVEDGNYGYTF
cdr3_nt: TGCAGCGTTGAGGACGGCAACTATGGCTACACCTTC

v_call: TRBV7-2
j_call: TRBJ2-1
clone_size: few
d_call: NA
cdr3_aa: CASSLRWGAYNEQFF
cdr3_nt: TGTGCCAGCAGCTTAAGATGGGGTGCCTACAATGAGCAGTTCTTC

v_call: TRBV24-1
j_call: TRBJ2-7
clone_size: few
d_call: NA
cdr3_aa: CATSDLGEQYF
cdr3_nt: TGTGCCACCAGTGATTTGGGGGAGCAGTACTTC

v_call: TRBV5-1
j_call: TRBJ1-2
clone_size: many
d_call: NA
cdr3_aa: CASSFTQGTYGYTF
cdr3_nt: TGCGCCAGCAGCTTTACACAGGGAACCTATGGCTACACCTTC

v_call: TRBV7-9
j_call: TRBJ2-7
clone_size: NA
d_call: TRBD1
cdr3_aa: CASSLLTGGGEQYF
cdr3_nt: TGTGCCAGCAGCTTATTGACAGGGGGCGGTGAGCAGTACTTC

v_call: TRBV29-1
j_call: TRBJ2-1
clone_size: NA
d_call: NA
cdr3_aa: CSVKDKFAYNQQFF
cdr3_nt: TGCAGCGTAAAAGACAAGTTCGCCTACAATCAGCAGTTCTTC

v_call: TRBV3-1
j_call: TRBJ1-3
clone_size: many
d_call: NA
cdr3_aa: CASSQVDSGNTIYF
cdr3_nt: TGTGCCAGCAGCCAAGTTGATTCTGGAAACACCATATATTTT

v_call: TRBV29-1
j_call: TRBJ2-5
clone_size: NA
d_call: NA
cdr3_aa: CSVERGVKETQYF
cdr3_nt: TGCAGCGTTGAAAGAGGGGTCAAAGAGACCCAGTACTTC

v_call: TRBV4-3
j_call: TRBJ2-2
clone_size: NA
d_call: TRBD2
cdr3_aa: CASSLLAGSSGELFF
cdr3_nt: TGCGCCAGCAGCTTACTAGCGGGATCGAGCGGGGAGCTGTTTTTT

v_call: TRBV3-1
j_call: TRBJ1-1
clone_size: NA
d_call: TRBD1
cdr3_aa: CASSQYDREAEAFF
cdr3_nt: TGTGCCAGCAGCCAATATGACAGGGAGGCTGAAGCTTTCTTT

v_call: TRBV18
j_call: TRBJ2-7
clone_size: few
d_call: TRBD1
cdr3_aa: CASSRGPGQGPYEQYF
cdr3_nt: TGTGCCAGCTCACGCGGACCGGGACAGGGTCCCTACGAGCAGTACTTC

v_call: TRBV29-1
j_call: TRBJ2-1
clone_size: many
d_call: TRBD1
cdr3_aa: CSVEGTGSNEQFF
cdr3_nt: TGCAGCGTGGAGGGGACAGGGAGCAATGAGCAGTTCTTC

v_call: TRBV5-5
j_call: TRBJ2-7
clone_size: NA
d_call: NA
cdr3_aa: CASSLIGAYEQYF
cdr3_nt: TGTGCCAGCAGCTTGATCGGAGCCTACGAGCAGTACTTC

v_call: TRBV2
j_call: TRBJ2-1
clone_size: NA
d_call: NA
cdr3_aa: CATWTDYNEQFF
cdr3_nt: TGTGCCACCTGGACAGACTACAATGAGCAGTTCTTC

v_call: TRBV10-3
j_call: TRBJ2-7
clone_size: NA
d_call: TRBD2
cdr3_aa: CAIRARGGRHEQYF
cdr3_nt: TGTGCCATCAGAGCCCGGGGAGGGAGGCACGAGCAGTACTTC

v_call: TRBV7-2
j_call: TRBJ2-3
clone_size: many
d_call: NA
cdr3_aa: CASSLAKLTDTQYF
cdr3_nt: TGTGCCAGCAGCTTAGCGAAACTCACAGATACGCAGTATTTT

v_call: TRBV12-3/TRBV12-4
j_call: TRBJ1-1
clone_size: NA
d_call: NA
cdr3_aa: CASSPPSGGLDTEAFF
cdr3_nt: TGTGCCAGCAGTCCCCCAAGCGGGGGGTTGGACACTGAAGCTTTCTTT

v_call: TRBV5-8
j_call: TRBJ2-3
clone_size: NA
d_call: TRBD2
cdr3_aa: CASSFRLASDTQYF
cdr3_nt: TGTGCCAGCAGCTTCCGACTAGCATCCGATACGCAGTATTTT

v_call: TRBV7-2
j_call: TRBJ1-2
clone_size: NA
d_call: TRBD1
cdr3_aa: CASSGTGRTYGYTF
cdr3_nt: TGTGCCAGCAGCGGGACAGGGCGTACCTATGGCTACACCTTC

v_call: TRBV6-1
j_call: TRBJ2-3
clone_size: few
d_call: TRBD1
cdr3_aa: CASSKQGAGTQYF
cdr3_nt: TGTGCCAGCAGCAAACAGGGGGCTGGTACGCAGTATTTT

v_call: TRBV20-1
j_call: TRBJ1-1
clone_size: few
d_call: NA
cdr3_aa: CSASEGESVRGAFF
cdr3_nt: TGCAGTGCCTCAGAGGGAGAATCAGTTCGTGGAGCTTTCTTT

v_call: TRBV29-1
j_call: TRBJ2-3
clone_size: NA
d_call: NA
cdr3_aa: CSAAQGVGEGADTQYF
cdr3_nt: TGCAGCGCCGCCCAAGGGGTCGGGGAGGGGGCAGATACGCAGTATTTT

v_call: TRBV5-1
j_call: TRBJ2-1
clone_size: NA
d_call: NA
cdr3_aa: CASSLGLYDEQFF
cdr3_nt: TGCGCCAGCAGCTTGGGATTGTACGATGAGCAGTTCTTC

v_call: TRBV28
j_call: TRBJ2-2
clone_size: few
d_call: TRBD2
cdr3_aa: CASSSRPGLAGVLTGELFF
cdr3_nt: TGTGCCAGCAGTTCCCGACCGGGACTAGCGGGGGTGCTAACCGGGGAGCTGTTTTTT

v_call: TRBV4-1
j_call: TRBJ2-1
clone_size: NA
d_call: TRBD1
cdr3_aa: CASSLGTASSYNEQFF
cdr3_nt: TGCGCCAGCAGCCTCGGGACAGCGAGCTCCTACAATGAGCAGTTCTTC

v_call: TRBV3-1
j_call: TRBJ2-2
clone_size: few
d_call: TRBD1
cdr3_aa: CASSPRTGAGELFF
cdr3_nt: TGTGCCAGCAGCCCCCGGACAGGGGCCGGGGAGCTGTTTTTT

v_call: TRBV11-2
j_call: TRBJ1-2
clone_size: few
d_call: NA
cdr3_aa: CASSHGAFYGYTF
cdr3_nt: TGTGCCAGCAGCCATGGGGCCTTCTATGGCTACACCTTC

v_call: TRBV6-1
j_call: TRBJ1-3
clone_size: few
d_call: TRBD1
cdr3_aa: CASTTGGSGNTIYF
cdr3_nt: TGTGCCAGCACTACAGGGGGCTCTGGAAACACCATATATTTT

v_call: TRBV20-1
j_call: TRBJ2-7
clone_size: NA
d_call: TRBD2
cdr3_aa: CSGSGGSHEQYF
cdr3_nt: TGCAGTGGGAGCGGCGGGAGCCACGAGCAGTACTTC

v_call: TRBV7-2
j_call: TRBJ2-4
clone_size: few
d_call: NA
cdr3_aa: CASSGGLPLRTKNIQYF
cdr3_nt: TGTGCCAGCAGCGGCGGACTTCCCCTGAGAACCAAAAACATTCAGTACTTC

v_call: TRBV24-1
j_call: TRBJ2-2
clone_size: medium-sized
d_call: NA
cdr3_aa: CATSDHRDTGELFF
cdr3_nt: TGTGCCACCAGTGATCACAGGGACACCGGGGAGCTGTTTTTT

v_call: TRBV4-3
j_call: TRBJ2-2
clone_size: NA
d_call: NA
cdr3_aa: CASSQVVGTGGELFF
cdr3_nt: TGCGCCAGCAGCCAAGTAGTTGGGACGGGCGGGGAGCTGTTTTTT

v_call: TRBV12-3/TRBV12-4
j_call: TRBJ2-2
clone_size: many
d_call: NA
cdr3_aa: CASSLDGFNTGELFF
cdr3_nt: TGTGCCAGCAGTTTGGATGGGTTTAACACCGGGGAGCTGTTTTTT

v_call: TRBV11-2
j_call: TRBJ2-5
clone_size: NA
d_call: TRBD2
cdr3_aa: CASRKLAGIGETQYF
cdr3_nt: TGTGCCAGCAGGAAACTAGCGGGAATTGGAGAGACCCAGTACTTC

v_call: TRBV6-2/TRBV6-3
j_call: TRBJ2-1
clone_size: many
d_call: TRBD2
cdr3_aa: CASVLAGGNEQFF
cdr3_nt: TGTGCCAGTGTTCTAGCGGGAGGGAATGAGCAGTTCTTC

v_call: TRBV5-1
j_call: TRBJ2-1
clone_size: many
d_call: NA
cdr3_aa: CASSLAGAAYNEQFF
cdr3_nt: TGCGCCAGCAGCTTGGCCGGGGCCGCCTACAATGAGCAGTTCTTC

v_call: TRBV29-1
j_call: TRBJ1-1
clone_size: NA
d_call: NA
cdr3_aa: CSGRKGNTEAFF
cdr3_nt: TGCAGCGGTAGGAAGGGGAACACTGAAGCTTTCTTT

v_call: TRBV11-2
j_call: TRBJ2-7
clone_size: NA
d_call: TRBD1
cdr3_aa: CASSSGQGAHYEQYF
cdr3_nt: TGTGCCAGCAGCTCAGGACAGGGGGCCCACTACGAGCAGTACTTC

v_call: TRBV11-2
j_call: TRBJ2-2
clone_size: NA
d_call: NA
cdr3_aa: CASSLLLPKNTGELFF
cdr3_nt: TGTGCCAGCAGCTTACTTTTACCGAAAAACACCGGGGAGCTGTTTTTT

v_call: TRBV4-1
j_call: TRBJ1-5
clone_size: many
d_call: NA
cdr3_aa: CASSTPGGEQPQHF
cdr3_nt: TGCGCCAGCAGCACTCCCGGGGGCGAACAGCCCCAGCATTTT